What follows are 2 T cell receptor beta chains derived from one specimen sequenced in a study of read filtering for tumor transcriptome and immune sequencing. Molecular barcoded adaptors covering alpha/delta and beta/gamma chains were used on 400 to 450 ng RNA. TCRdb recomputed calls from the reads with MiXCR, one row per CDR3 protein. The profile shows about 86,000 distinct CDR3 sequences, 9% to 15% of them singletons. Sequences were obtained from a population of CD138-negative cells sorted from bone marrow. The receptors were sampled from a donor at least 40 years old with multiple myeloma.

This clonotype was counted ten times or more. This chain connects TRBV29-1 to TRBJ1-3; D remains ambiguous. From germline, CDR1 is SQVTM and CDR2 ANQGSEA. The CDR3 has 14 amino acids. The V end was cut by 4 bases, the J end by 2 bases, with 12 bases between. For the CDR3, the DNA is TGCAGCGTTGGACTCGGAGGACCTGGAAACACCATATATTTT. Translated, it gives CSVGLGGPGNTIYF.

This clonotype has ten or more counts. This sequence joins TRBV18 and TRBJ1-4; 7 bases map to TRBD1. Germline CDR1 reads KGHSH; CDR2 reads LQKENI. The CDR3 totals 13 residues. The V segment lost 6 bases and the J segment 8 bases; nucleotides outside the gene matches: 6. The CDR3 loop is CASSGTDGEKLFF. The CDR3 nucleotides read TGTGCCAGCTCCGGGACAGACGGGGAAAAACTGTTTTTT.